This T cell receptor (beta chain) stems from a study of blood T cell repertoires in COVID-19. TCRdb's table, derived via immunoSEQ multiplex PCR, lists solely in-frame clones and lacks some. The repertoire holds fewer than 350,000 clones, with 89% as singletons. The sample consisted of peripheral blood. This receptor was taken from a woman in her sixties or seventies with COVID-19, enrolled during active disease.

This chain's CDR3 is CASSSGTSAPDTQYF. The CDR3 DNA reads as TGTGCCAGCAGCTCCGGGACTAGCGCCCCAGATACGCAGTATTTT. The chain carries TRBV5-4 and TRBJ2-3, with 10 bases lining up with TRBD2. Germline loops: CDR1 SGHNT, CDR2 YYREEE (reference sequence). The CDR3 totals 15 residues. Germline trimming cut 3 bases from V and 4 bases from J; bases unmatched to any gene: 5.